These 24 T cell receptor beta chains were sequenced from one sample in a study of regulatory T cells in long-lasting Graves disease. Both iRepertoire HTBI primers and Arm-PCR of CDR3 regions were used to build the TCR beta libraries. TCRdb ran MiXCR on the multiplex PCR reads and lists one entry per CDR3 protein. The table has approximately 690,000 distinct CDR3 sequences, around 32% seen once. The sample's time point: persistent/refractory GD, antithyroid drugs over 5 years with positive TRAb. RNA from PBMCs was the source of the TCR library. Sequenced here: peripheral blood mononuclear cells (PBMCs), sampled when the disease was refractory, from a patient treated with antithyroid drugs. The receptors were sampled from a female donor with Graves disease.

CDR3 sequence reads: CSASTLYGYTF. In DNA, the CDR3 is TGCAGTGCTAGCACCCTATATGGCTACACCTTC. The genes are TRBV20-1 and TRBJ1-2, with D unclear. Germline V lookup: CDR1 DFQATT, CDR2 SNEGSKA (reference sequence). V gave up 3 bases and J gave up 5 bases, with 7 bases separating them. The CDR3 extends over 11 amino acids.

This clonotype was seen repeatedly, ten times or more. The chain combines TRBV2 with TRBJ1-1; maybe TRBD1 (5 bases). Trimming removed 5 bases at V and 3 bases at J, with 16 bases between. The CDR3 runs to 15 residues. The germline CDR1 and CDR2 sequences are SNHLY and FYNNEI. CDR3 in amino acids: CASSRVGGGDTEAFF. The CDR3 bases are TGTGCCAGCAGTCGCGTAGGCGGAGGGGACACTGAAGCTTTCTTT.

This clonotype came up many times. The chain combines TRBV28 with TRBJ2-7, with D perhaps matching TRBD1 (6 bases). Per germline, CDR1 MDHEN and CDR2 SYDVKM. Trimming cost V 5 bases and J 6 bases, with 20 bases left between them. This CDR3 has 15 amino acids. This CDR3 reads CASSGYRVGASEQYF. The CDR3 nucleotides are TGTGCCAGCAGTGGCTACAGGGTGGGGGCCTCCGAGCAGTACTTC. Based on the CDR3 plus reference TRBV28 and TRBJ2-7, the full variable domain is DVKVTQSSRYLVKRTGEKVFLECVQDMDHENMFWYRQDPGLGLRLIYFSYDVKMKEKGDIPEGYSVSREKKERFSLILESASTNQTSMYLCASSGYRVGASEQYFGPGTRLTVT.

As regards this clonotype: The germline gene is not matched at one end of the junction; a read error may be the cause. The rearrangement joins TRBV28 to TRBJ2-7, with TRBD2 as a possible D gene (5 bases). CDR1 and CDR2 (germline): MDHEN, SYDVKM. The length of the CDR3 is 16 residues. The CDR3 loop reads CASRARGFVSSYEQCF. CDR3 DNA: TGTGCCAGCAGGGCCCGGGGTTTTGTGAGCTCCTACGAGCAGTGCTTC.

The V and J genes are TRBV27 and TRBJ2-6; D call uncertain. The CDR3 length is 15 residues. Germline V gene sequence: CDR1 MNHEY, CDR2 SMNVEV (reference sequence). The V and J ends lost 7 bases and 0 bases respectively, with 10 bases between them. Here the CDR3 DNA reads TGTGCCAGCACGGCCTTAGGCTCTGGGGCCAACGTCCTGACTTTC. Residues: CASTALGSGANVLTF.

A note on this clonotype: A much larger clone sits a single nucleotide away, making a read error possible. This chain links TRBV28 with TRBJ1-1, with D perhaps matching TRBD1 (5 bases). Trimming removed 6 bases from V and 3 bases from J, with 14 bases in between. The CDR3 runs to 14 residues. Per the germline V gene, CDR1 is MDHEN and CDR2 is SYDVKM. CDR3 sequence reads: CASSRAGLDTEAFF. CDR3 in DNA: TGTGCCAGCAGCCGAGCGGGGCTCGACACTGAAGCTTTCTTT.

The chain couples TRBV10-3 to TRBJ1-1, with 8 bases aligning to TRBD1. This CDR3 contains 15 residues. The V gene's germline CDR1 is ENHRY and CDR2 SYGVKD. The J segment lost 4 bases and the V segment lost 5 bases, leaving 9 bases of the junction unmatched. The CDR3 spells CAISSLAGGFTEAFF. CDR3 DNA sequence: TGTGCCATCAGTTCCTTGGCAGGGGGCTTCACTGAAGCTTTCTTT.

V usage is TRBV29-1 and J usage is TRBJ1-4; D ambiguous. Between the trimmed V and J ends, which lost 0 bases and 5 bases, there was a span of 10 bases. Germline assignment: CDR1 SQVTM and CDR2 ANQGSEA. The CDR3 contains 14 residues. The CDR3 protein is CSVEDPTGNEKLFF. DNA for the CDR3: TGCAGCGTTGAAGATCCGACGGGGAATGAAAAACTGTTTTTT.

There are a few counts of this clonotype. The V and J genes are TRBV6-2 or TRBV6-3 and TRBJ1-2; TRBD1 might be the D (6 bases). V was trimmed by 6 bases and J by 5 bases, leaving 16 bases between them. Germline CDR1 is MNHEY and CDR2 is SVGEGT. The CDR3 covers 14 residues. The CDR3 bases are TGTGCCAGCAGGAGAAACCTACAGGGATATGGCTACACCTTC. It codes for CASRRNLQGYGYTF.

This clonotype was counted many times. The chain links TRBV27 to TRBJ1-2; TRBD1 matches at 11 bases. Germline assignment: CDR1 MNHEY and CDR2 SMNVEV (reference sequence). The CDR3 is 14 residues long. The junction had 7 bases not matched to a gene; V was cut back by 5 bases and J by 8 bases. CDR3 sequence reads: CASSAGTGGSGYTF. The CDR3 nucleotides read TGTGCCAGCAGTGCCGGGACAGGGGGATCGGGCTACACCTTC.

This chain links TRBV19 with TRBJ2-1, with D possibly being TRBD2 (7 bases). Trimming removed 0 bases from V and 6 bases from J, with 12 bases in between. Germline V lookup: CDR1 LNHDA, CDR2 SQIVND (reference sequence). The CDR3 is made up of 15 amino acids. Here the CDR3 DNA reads TGTGCCAGTAGTATAGAGGGGGGGCTCTTCAATGAGCAGTTCTTC. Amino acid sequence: CASSIEGGLFNEQFF. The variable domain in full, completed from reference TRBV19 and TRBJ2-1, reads DGGITQSPKYLFRKEGQNVTLSCEQNLNHDAMYWYRQDPGQGLRLIYYSQIVNDFQKGDIAEGYSVSREKKESFPLTVTSAQKNPTAFYLCASSIEGGLFNEQFFGPGTRLTVL.

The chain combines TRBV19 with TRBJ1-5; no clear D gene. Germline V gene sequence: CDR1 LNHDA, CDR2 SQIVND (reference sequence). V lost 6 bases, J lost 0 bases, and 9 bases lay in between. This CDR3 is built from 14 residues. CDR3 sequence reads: CASRGQVSNQPQHF. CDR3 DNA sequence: TGTGCCAGTAGGGGTCAGGTTAGCAATCAGCCCCAGCATTTT.

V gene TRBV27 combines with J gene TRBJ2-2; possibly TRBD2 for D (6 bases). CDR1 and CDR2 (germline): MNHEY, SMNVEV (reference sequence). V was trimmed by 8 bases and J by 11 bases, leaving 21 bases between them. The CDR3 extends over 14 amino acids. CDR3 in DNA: TGTGCCAGCTTAGCAACCACCGAGGGAGGAGAGCTGTTTTTT. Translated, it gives CASLATTEGGELFF.

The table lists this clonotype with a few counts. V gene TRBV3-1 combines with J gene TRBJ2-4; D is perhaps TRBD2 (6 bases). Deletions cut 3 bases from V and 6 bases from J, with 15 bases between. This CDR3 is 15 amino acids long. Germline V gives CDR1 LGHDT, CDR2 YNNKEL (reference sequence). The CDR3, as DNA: TGTGCCAGCAGCCACACCGGGACTTATCGAAACATTCAGTACTTC. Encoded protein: CASSHTGTYRNIQYF. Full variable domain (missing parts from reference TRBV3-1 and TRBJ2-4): DTAVSQTPKYLVTQMGNDKSIKCEQNLGHDTMYWYKQDSKKFLKIMFSYNNKELIINETVPNRFSPKSPDKAHLNLHINSLELGDSAVYFCASSHTGTYRNIQYFGAGTRLSVL.

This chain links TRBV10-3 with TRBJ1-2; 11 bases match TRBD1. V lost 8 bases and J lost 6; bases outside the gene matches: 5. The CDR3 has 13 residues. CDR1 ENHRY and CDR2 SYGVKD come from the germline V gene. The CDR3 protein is CAILDRGLDGYTF. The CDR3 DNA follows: TGTGCCATCCTGGACAGGGGGCTGGATGGCTACACCTTC.

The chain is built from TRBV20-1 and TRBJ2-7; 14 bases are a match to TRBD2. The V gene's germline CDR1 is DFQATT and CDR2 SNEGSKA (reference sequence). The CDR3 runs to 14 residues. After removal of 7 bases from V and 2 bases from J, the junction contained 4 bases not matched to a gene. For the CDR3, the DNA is TGCAGTGTCCAGGGACTAGCGGGAGCCTACGAGCAGTACTTC. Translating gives CSVQGLAGAYEQYF.

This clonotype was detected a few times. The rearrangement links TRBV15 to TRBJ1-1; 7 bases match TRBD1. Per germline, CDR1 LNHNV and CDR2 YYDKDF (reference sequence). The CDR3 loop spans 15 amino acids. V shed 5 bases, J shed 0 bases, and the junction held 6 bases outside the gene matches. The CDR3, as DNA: TGTGCCACCAGCCTGACAGGGTCCTTGAACACTGAAGCTTTCTTT. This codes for CATSLTGSLNTEAFF.

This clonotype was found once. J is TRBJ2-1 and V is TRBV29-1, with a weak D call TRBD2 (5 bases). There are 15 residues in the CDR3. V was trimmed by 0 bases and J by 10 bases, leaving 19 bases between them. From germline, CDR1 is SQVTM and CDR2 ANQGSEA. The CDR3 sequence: CSVEDPSREGYEQFF. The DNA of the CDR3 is TGCAGCGTTGAAGATCCATCACGGGAAGGCTACGAGCAGTTCTTC.

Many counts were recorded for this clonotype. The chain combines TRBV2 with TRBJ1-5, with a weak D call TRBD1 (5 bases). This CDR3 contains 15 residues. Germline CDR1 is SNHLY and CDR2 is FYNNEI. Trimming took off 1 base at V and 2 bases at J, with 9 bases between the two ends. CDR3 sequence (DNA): TGTGCCAGCAGTGAAGGGCAGGGACGCAATCAGCCCCAGCATTTT. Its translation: CASSEGQGRNQPQHF.

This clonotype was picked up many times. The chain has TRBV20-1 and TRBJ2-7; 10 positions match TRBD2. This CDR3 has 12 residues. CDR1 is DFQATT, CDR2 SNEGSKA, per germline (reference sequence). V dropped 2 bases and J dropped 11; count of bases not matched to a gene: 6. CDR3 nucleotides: TGCAGTGCTAGAATCCTCAGCGGGAGGGAGTACTTC. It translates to CSARILSGREYF.

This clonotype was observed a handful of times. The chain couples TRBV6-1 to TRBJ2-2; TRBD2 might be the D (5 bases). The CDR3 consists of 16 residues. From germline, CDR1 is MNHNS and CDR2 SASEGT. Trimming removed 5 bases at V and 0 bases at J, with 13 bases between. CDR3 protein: CASSRIARANTGELFF. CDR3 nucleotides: TGTGCCAGCAGTCGTATAGCGAGGGCGAACACCGGGGAGCTGTTTTTT.

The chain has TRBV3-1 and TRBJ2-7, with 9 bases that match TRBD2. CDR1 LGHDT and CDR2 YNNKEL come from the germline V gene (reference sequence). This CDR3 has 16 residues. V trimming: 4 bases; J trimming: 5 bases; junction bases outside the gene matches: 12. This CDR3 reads CASSPSGSGRRNEQYF. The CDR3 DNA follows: TGTGCCAGCAGCCCTAGCGGTAGCGGGAGAAGAAACGAGCAGTACTTC.

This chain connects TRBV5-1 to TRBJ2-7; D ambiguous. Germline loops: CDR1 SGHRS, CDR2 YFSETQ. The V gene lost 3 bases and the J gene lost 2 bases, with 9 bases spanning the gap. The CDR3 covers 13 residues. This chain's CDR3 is CASSSGLTYEQYF. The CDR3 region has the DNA TGCGCCAGCAGCTCCGGCCTCACCTACGAGCAGTACTTC.

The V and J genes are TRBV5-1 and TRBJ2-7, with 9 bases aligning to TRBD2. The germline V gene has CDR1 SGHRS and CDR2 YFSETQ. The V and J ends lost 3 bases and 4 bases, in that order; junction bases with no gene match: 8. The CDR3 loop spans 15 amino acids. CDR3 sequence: CASSSSSGTLYEQYF. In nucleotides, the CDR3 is TGCGCCAGCAGCTCGTCTAGCGGGACCCTGTACGAGCAGTACTTC.